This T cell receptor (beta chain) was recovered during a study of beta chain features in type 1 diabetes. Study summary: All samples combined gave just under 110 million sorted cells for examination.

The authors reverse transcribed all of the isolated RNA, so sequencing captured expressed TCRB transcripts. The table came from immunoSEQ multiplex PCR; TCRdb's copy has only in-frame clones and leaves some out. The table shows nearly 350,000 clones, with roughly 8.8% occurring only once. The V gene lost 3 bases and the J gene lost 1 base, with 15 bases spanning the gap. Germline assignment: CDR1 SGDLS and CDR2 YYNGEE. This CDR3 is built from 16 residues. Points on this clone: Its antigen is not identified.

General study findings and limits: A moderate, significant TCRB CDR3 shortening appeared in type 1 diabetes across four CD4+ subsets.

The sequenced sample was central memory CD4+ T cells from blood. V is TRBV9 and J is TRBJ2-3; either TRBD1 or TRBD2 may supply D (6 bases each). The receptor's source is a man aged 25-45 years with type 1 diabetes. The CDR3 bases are TGTGCCAGCAGCGCCGGGGGCGGTTCTGGCACAGATACGCAGTATTTT. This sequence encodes CASSAGGGSGTDTQYF. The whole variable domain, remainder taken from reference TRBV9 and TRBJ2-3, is DSGVTQTPKHLITATGQRVTLRCSPRSGDLSVYWYQQSLDQGLQFLIQYYNGEERAKGNILERFSAQQFPDLHSELNLSSLELGDSALYFCASSAGGGSGTDTQYFGPGTRLTVL.